One sample yielded the 11 T cell receptor beta chains listed below, sequenced in a study of early T cells in non-severe SARS-CoV-2 infection. TCRdb independently ran MiXCR on the 5' RACE reads; one entry per CDR3 protein. The sample comprises about 49,000 distinct CDR3 sequences, 5.5% to 8% of which are singletons, and roughly 2.8% rests with the top ten. Sequencing was performed on whole blood, taken at baseline. These receptors were obtained from an adult who was a healthcare worker with PCR-confirmed SARS-CoV-2 infection or an uninfected control (not recorded which).

This clonotype was seen repeatedly, ten times or more. The chain couples TRBV29-1 to TRBJ1-1; unclear D gene. V was shortened by 7 bases and J by 1 base, with 13 bases between the two germline ends. Germline V gene sequence: CDR1 SQVTM, CDR2 ANQGSEA. There are 13 residues in the CDR3. The CDR3 coding sequence is TGCAGCGCCGATTCACAGCCGAACACTGAAGCTTTCTTT. Translation: CSADSQPNTEAFF.

This clonotype was counted a few times. The V and J genes are TRBV20-1 and TRBJ1-1; 10 bases are shared with TRBD1. Germline V gene data show CDR1 as DFQATT and CDR2 as SNEGSKA (reference sequence). J lost 6 bases, V lost 1 base, and 5 bases had no gene match. There are 14 residues in the CDR3. The DNA of the CDR3 is TGCAGTGCTAGAGCCGGGACAGGGGCTTCTGAAGCTTTCTTT. This codes for CSARAGTGASEAFF.

This clonotype appeared many times. CDR3 residues: CAWTGGTSGGPYEQFF. CDR3 bases: TGTGCCTGGACCGGAGGGACTAGCGGGGGGCCCTATGAGCAGTTCTTC. The rearrangement links TRBV30 to TRBJ2-1; 15 bases map to TRBD2. CDR3 length: 16 residues. The V segment lost 4 bases and the J segment 8 bases; nucleotides outside the gene matches: 9. In germline, CDR1 is GTSNPN, CDR2 SVGIG (reference sequence).

This clonotype has just a few counts. The chain recombines TRBV10-3 with TRBJ2-5; D is unresolved. The CDR3 is made up of 13 amino acids. The V end lost 1 base, the J end lost 5 bases, and 8 bases lay between the germline ends. The germline V gene encodes CDR1 ENHRY and CDR2 SYGVKD. In nucleotides, the CDR3 is TGTGCCATCAGTGAGTTCCCCAGCGAGACCCAGTACTTC. Protein product: CAISEFPSETQYF.

The J gene is TRBJ2-3, the V gene TRBV4-3; perhaps TRBD2 as D (7 bases). Germline V gene data show CDR1 as LGHNA and CDR2 as YSLEER. This CDR3 has 17 amino acids. Between the trimmed V and J ends, which lost 2 bases and 0 bases, there was a span of 15 bases. This chain's CDR3 is CASSQSGGSISTDTQYF. As DNA, the CDR3 is TGCGCCAGCAGCCAATCGGGGGGCTCGATTAGCACAGATACGCAGTATTTT.

This clonotype was seen many times. The J gene is TRBJ1-6, the V gene TRBV6-1; no reliable D call. V lost 10 bases and J lost 10, with 20 bases in between. In germline, CDR1 is MNHNS, CDR2 SASEGT. The CDR3 has 14 residues. The CDR3 is CAITSAEGGSPLHF. Here the CDR3 DNA reads TGTGCCATCACATCAGCGGAAGGCGGGTCACCCCTCCACTTT.

The CDR3 region is CASSQGRGASYEQYF. DNA of the CDR3: TGTGCCAGCAGCCAAGGGAGGGGGGCCTCCTACGAGCAGTACTTC. This chain joins TRBV4-2 and TRBJ2-7; the D call may be TRBD1 or TRBD2 (6 bases each). CDR3 size: 15 residues. Deletions cut 1 base from V and 0 bases from J, with 10 bases between. The V gene's germline CDR1 is LGHNA and CDR2 YNFKEQ.

V usage is TRBV12-3 or TRBV12-4 and J usage is TRBJ2-3, with D possibly being TRBD1 (7 bases). The CDR3 consists of 14 residues. V lost 8 bases, J lost 5 bases, and 17 bases lay in between. Here the CDR3 DNA reads TGTGCCAGCGCAGAGGCAGGGGGGATAGATACGCAGTATTTT. Translating gives CASAEAGGIDTQYF.

The gene calls are TRBV7-9 and TRBJ2-2; D is undetermined. From germline, CDR1 is SEHNR and CDR2 FQNEAQ (reference sequence). Trimming removed 0 bases from V and 1 base from J, with 12 bases in between. This CDR3 contains 17 residues. The CDR3 reads CASSLADQQRNTGELFF. DNA for the CDR3: TGTGCCAGCAGCTTAGCGGATCAACAGAGGAACACCGGGGAGCTGTTTTTT. Variable domain in full (rest from reference TRBV7-9 and TRBJ2-2): DTGVSQNPRHKITKRGQNVTFRCDPISEHNRLYWYRQTLGQGPEFLTYFQNEAQLEKSRLLSDRFSAERPKGSFSTLEIQRTEQGDSAMYLCASSLADQQRNTGELFFGEGSRLTVL.

This clonotype was recorded many times. The chain has TRBV5-1 and TRBJ1-1; D is uncertain. Trimming stripped 0 bases from V and 2 bases from J, with 8 bases between. CDR1 and CDR2 (germline): SGHRS, YFSETQ. The CDR3 totals 14 residues. The CDR3 nucleotides read TGCGCCAGCAGCTTGGAGGGATTTAACACTGAAGCTTTCTTT. The encoded protein is CASSLEGFNTEAFF.

This clonotype was seen ten or more times. The V gene is TRBV2, the J gene TRBJ2-2; D gene unclear. From germline, CDR1 is SNHLY and CDR2 FYNNEI. There are 13 residues in the CDR3. V was shortened by 11 bases and J by 1 base, with 11 bases between the two germline ends. Here the CDR3 reads CAGRRRNTGELFF. CDR3 nucleotide sequence: TGTGCCGGTCGCAGGAGGAACACCGGGGAGCTGTTTTTT.